These 27 T cell receptor beta chains were sequenced from one sample in a study of OX40 agonist ivuxolimab in advanced cancers. The assay was immunoSEQ multiplex PCR, and TCRdb's table has in-frame clones only and misses some. The sample has nearly 50,000 clones, around nine tenths seen once; the top ten hold roughly 48%. Sequences were derived from CD4+ or CD8+ T cells sorted from blood, sampled in a trial of the OX40 agonist ivuxolimab. The receptor source for this set is an adult with an advanced solid tumor such as melanoma, head and neck, liver or kidney cancer.

This chain links TRBV4-3 with TRBJ2-5; 8 bases are a match to TRBD1. The CDR3 runs to 16 residues. J was trimmed by 5 bases and V by 0 bases; bases with no gene match: 8. CDR1 is LGHNA and CDR2 is YSLEER in the germline V gene. CDR3 loop: CASSQDLSGTGETQYF. DNA of the CDR3: TGCGCCAGCAGCCAAGATTTATCGGGGACAGGCGAGACCCAGTACTTC.

The chain couples TRBV11-3 to TRBJ2-1; the match to TRBD2 covers 9 bases. The CDR3 spans 14 residues. V lost 6 bases to trimming and J lost 7 bases; unmatched junction nucleotides: 7. CDR1 is SGHNT, CDR2 YENEEA, per germline. The CDR3 reads CASSSGLAGNEQFF. The CDR3 DNA is TGTGCCAGCAGTAGTGGGCTAGCGGGGAATGAGCAGTTCTTC.

This clone was counted once. The chain carries TRBV7-8 and TRBJ2-7; 8 nucleotides align to TRBD1. The V gene end was trimmed by 7 bases and the J gene end by 3 bases; junction bases not matched to a gene: 8. The V gene's germline CDR1 is SGHVS and CDR2 FQNEAQ. The CDR3 has 14 residues. The CDR3 DNA follows: TGTGCCAGCACTCTTCCCGGGACAGGCTACGAGCAGTACTTC. Its protein product is CASTLPGTGYEQYF.

The chain carries TRBV20-1 and TRBJ2-1; tentative D call: TRBD1 (6 bases). V lost 7 bases and J lost 8, with 9 bases in between. Germline CDR1 DFQATT, CDR2 SNEGSKA (reference sequence). The CDR3 totals 10 residues. The CDR3: CSVQGYEQFF. CDR3 in DNA: TGCAGTGTACAGGGCTATGAGCAGTTCTTC.

This chain joins TRBV5-4 and TRBJ2-7; D gene uncertain. Looked up from germline, CDR1 is SGHNT and CDR2 is YYREEE (reference sequence). This CDR3 contains 12 residues. The V end lost 0 bases, the J end lost 4 bases, and 5 bases lay between the germline ends. CDR3 residues: CASSLVGYEQYF. In DNA form, the CDR3 reads TGTGCCAGCAGCTTGGTTGGATACGAGCAGTACTTC.

The chain employs TRBV29-1 and TRBJ1-2; TRBD1 matches 9 bases. There are 13 residues in the CDR3. V was pared by 6 bases and J by 4 bases, with 6 bases of the junction left unmatched. Germline assignment: CDR1 SQVTM and CDR2 ANQGSEA. The CDR3 reads CSVRTGEAYGYTF. As DNA, the CDR3 is TGCAGCGTGAGGACAGGGGAAGCCTATGGCTACACCTTC.

This clone was detected only once. The J gene is TRBJ2-3, the V gene TRBV27; perhaps TRBD2 as D (7 bases). Deletions cut 3 bases from V and 0 bases from J, with 10 bases between. This CDR3 contains 15 residues. CDR1 is MNHEY and CDR2 is SMNVEV in the germline V gene (reference sequence). The CDR3 region has the DNA TGTGCCAGCAGTTTCGGGGGGCCTAGCACAGATACGCAGTATTTT. Amino acids: CASSFGGPSTDTQYF.

The CDR3: CASSGPGTSVEQFF. CDR3 sequence (DNA): TGCGCCAGCAGCGGACCCGGGACTAGCGTTGAGCAGTTCTTC. The chain recombines TRBV4-1 with TRBJ2-1, with 10 bases identical to TRBD2. Trimming took 5 bases from V and 9 from J; bases not matched to a gene: 7. Germline loops: CDR1 MGHRA, CDR2 YSYEKL. CDR3 length equals 14 residues.

The V call is TRBV4-1, the J call TRBJ1-1; the D gene is possibly TRBD1 (5 bases). The length of the CDR3 is 12 residues. Trimming removed 7 bases at V and 5 bases at J, with 11 bases between. The germline V gene encodes CDR1 MGHRA and CDR2 YSYEKL. CDR3: CASNGAGTEAFF. In nucleotides, the CDR3 is TGCGCCAGCAACGGGGCAGGGACTGAAGCTTTCTTT.

This chain joins TRBV28 and TRBJ2-1; 7 nucleotides align to TRBD1. The V segment lost 4 bases and the J segment 5 bases; nucleotides outside the gene matches: 8. The CDR3 extends over 15 amino acids. Germline V gene data show CDR1 as MDHEN and CDR2 as SYDVKM. The CDR3 DNA is TGTGCCAGCAGTTCTCATCCCGGGACAGACAATGAGCAGTTCTTC. It translates to CASSSHPGTDNEQFF.

V usage is TRBV7-6 and J usage is TRBJ2-7, with 8 bases fitting TRBD1. The length of the CDR3 is 14 residues. CDR1 SGHVS and CDR2 FNYEAQ come from the germline V gene. V trimming: 1 base; J trimming: 7 bases; junction bases outside the gene matches: 6. This CDR3 is CASSLDRGWGEQYF. The CDR3 nucleotides are TGTGCCAGCAGCTTAGACAGGGGGTGGGGTGAGCAGTACTTC.

This clone was recorded many times. This chain links TRBV10-3 with TRBJ2-7; TRBD1 matches 10 bases. The CDR3 totals 15 residues. Germline CDR1 and CDR2: ENHRY and SYGVKD. Losses at the gene ends were 3 bases for V and 5 bases for J; bases not matched to a gene: 7. The CDR3 region has the DNA TGTGCCATCAGTGAAAGGGGACAGGGGATTGACGAGCAGTACTTC. Translation: CAISERGQGIDEQYF.

This clone was recorded once. The chain is built from TRBV7-2 and TRBJ2-7; TRBD2 agrees at 12 bases. Germline CDR1 reads SGHTA; CDR2 reads FQGNSA. CDR3 size: 16 residues. The junction had 7 bases not matched to a gene; V was cut back by 4 bases and J by 3 bases. The CDR3 nucleotides read TGTGCCAGCAGCTCATTCTCTAGCGGGGGGGGCTACGAGCAGTACTTC. Translating it yields CASSSFSSGGGYEQYF.

The chain joins TRBV7-8 to TRBJ2-7; 8 bases map to TRBD1. With 2 bases clipped from V and 2 bases from J, the junction kept 11 bases outside the gene matches. This CDR3 has 17 residues. Germline V CDR1 and CDR2: SGHVS, FQNEAQ. The CDR3 region is CASSLYVTGTGAYEQYF. In DNA, the CDR3 is TGTGCCAGCAGCTTATACGTTACGGGGACAGGAGCCTACGAGCAGTACTTC.

CDR3 bases: TGTGCCAGCAGTCGGGGGGGGTACGAGCAGTACTTC. This translates into CASSRGGYEQYF. This chain joins TRBV28 and TRBJ2-7, with TRBD2 matching over 8 bases. Germline V gene data show CDR1 as MDHEN and CDR2 as SYDVKM. Losses at the gene ends were 5 bases for V and 4 bases for J; bases not matched to a gene: 1. The CDR3 sequence is 12 residues long.

J is TRBJ1-3 and V is TRBV27; a possible D gene is TRBD1 (5 bases). The germline V and J ends were trimmed by 6 bases and 2 bases, with 8 bases remaining between them. The CDR3 covers 13 residues. Germline CDR1 reads MNHEY; CDR2 reads SMNVEV (reference sequence). CDR3 sequence reads: CASSPGTGNTIYF. CDR3 bases: TGTGCCAGCAGCCCAGGGACTGGAAACACCATATATTTT.

The V gene is TRBV5-4, the J gene TRBJ1-1; TRBD1 is a possible D gene (5 bases). The V and J ends lost 1 base and 1 base respectively, with 8 bases between them. The CDR3 has 14 amino acids. Germline V lookup: CDR1 SGHNT, CDR2 YYREEE (reference sequence). The CDR3 region has the DNA TGTGCCAGCAGCTTGCGGGGCCAGAACACTGAAGCTTTCTTT. Its protein is CASSLRGQNTEAFF. Looking up the rest from reference TRBV5-4 and TRBJ1-1 gives the full variable domain: ETGVTQSPTHLIKTRGQQVTLRCSSQSGHNTVSWYQQALGQGPQFIFQYYREEENGRGNFPPRFSGLQFPNYSSELNVNALELDDSALYLCASSLRGQNTEAFFGQGTRLTVV.

V and J are TRBV30 and TRBJ1-5, with 7 bases matching TRBD1. The length of the CDR3 is 14 residues. V lost 5 bases, J lost 1 base, and 5 bases stayed unmatched. Germline assignment: CDR1 GTSNPN and CDR2 SVGIG (reference sequence). This chain's CDR3 is CAWSTGQSNQPQHF. CDR3 sequence (DNA): TGTGCCTGGTCCACGGGACAGAGCAATCAGCCCCAGCATTTT.

The CDR3 reads CASSDSARDEAFF. CDR3 DNA: TGTGCCAGCAGTGACTCGGCCAGGGATGAAGCTTTCTTT. V is TRBV6-4 and J is TRBJ1-1; a possible D gene is TRBD1 (5 bases). The V gene's germline CDR1 is MRHNA and CDR2 SNTAGT. The CDR3 is made up of 13 amino acids. The V gene lost 0 bases and the J gene lost 7 bases, with 9 bases spanning the gap.

The CDR3 DNA sequence: TGTGCCAGTAGGCACACTTCGAGGTACAATGAGCAGTTCTTC. Amino acids: CASRHTSRYNEQFF. J is TRBJ2-1 and V is TRBV19; D gene ambiguous. V lost 6 bases and J 4 bases, leaving 13 bases between the germline ends. CDR3 length: 14 residues. Germline loops: CDR1 LNHDA, CDR2 SQIVND (reference sequence).

V usage is TRBV4-1 and J usage is TRBJ1-4; a possible D gene is TRBD1 (5 bases). The V gene lost 0 bases and the J gene lost 12 bases, with 17 bases spanning the gap. Germline CDR1 reads MGHRA; CDR2 reads YSYEKL. The length of the CDR3 is 15 residues. CDR3 amino acids: CASSQEATGGEELFF. The DNA for the CDR3 is TGCGCCAGCAGCCAAGAGGCCACAGGCGGGGAAGAACTGTTTTTT.

This sequence joins TRBV10-2 and TRBJ1-2; D unclear. The CDR3 has 11 residues. Per the germline V gene, CDR1 is WSHSY and CDR2 is SAAADI. Trimming cost V 10 bases and J 4 bases, with 10 bases left between them. The CDR3 loop reads CAIRGFYGYTF. CDR3 DNA: TGCGCCATACGGGGATTCTATGGCTACACCTTC.

The rearrangement links TRBV6-5 to TRBJ2-7, with 7 bases identical to TRBD1. CDR3 length equals 13 residues. Losses at the gene ends were 7 bases for V and 5 bases for J; bases not matched to a gene: 8. Germline CDR1 MNHEY, CDR2 SVGAGI. The CDR3 DNA reads TGTGCCAGCACAACAGGACAGGCAAACGAGCAGTACTTC. This gives the protein CASTTGQANEQYF.

CDR3 coding DNA: TGTGCCACTAAAGACTACAATGAGCAGTTCTTC. This encodes CATKDYNEQFF. The chain joins TRBV19 to TRBJ2-1; D is unresolved. The V end was cut by 10 bases, the J end by 3 bases, with 7 bases between. Germline assignment: CDR1 LNHDA and CDR2 SQIVND (reference sequence). The CDR3 is made up of 11 amino acids. Looking up the rest from reference TRBV19 and TRBJ2-1 gives the full variable domain: DGGITQSPKYLFRKEGQNVTLSCEQNLNHDAMYWYRQDPGQGLRLIYYSQIVNDFQKGDIAEGYSVSREKKESFPLTVTSAQKNPTAFYLCATKDYNEQFFGPGTRLTVL.

The genes are TRBV4-3 and TRBJ1-1, with TRBD1 identical over 12 bases. The CDR3 sequence is 18 residues long. Germline CDR1 is LGHNA and CDR2 is YSLEER. Losses at the gene ends were 4 bases for V and 3 bases for J; bases not matched to a gene: 12. In nucleotides, the CDR3 is TGCGCCAGCAGCCCTTCCGGGACAGGGGGCGCAGGGGACACTGAAGCTTTCTTT. Its translation: CASSPSGTGGAGDTEAFF.

CDR3 loop: CASSWGTGGYEQYF. The CDR3 DNA is TGCGCCAGCAGCTGGGGGACAGGGGGGTACGAGCAGTACTTC. The chain uses TRBV4-1 and TRBJ2-7; 11 positions match TRBD1. The CDR3 totals 14 residues. V gave up 5 bases and J gave up 4 bases; unmatched junction bases: 4. The V gene's germline CDR1 is MGHRA and CDR2 YSYEKL.

V and J are TRBV18 and TRBJ2-3; D unclear. The germline V gene encodes CDR1 KGHSH and CDR2 LQKENI. V lost 5 bases and J lost 1, with 13 bases in between. The CDR3 runs to 15 residues. The CDR3 here is CASSLLREGTDTQYF. CDR3 bases: TGTGCCAGCTCATTACTCCGAGAAGGCACAGATACGCAGTATTTT.